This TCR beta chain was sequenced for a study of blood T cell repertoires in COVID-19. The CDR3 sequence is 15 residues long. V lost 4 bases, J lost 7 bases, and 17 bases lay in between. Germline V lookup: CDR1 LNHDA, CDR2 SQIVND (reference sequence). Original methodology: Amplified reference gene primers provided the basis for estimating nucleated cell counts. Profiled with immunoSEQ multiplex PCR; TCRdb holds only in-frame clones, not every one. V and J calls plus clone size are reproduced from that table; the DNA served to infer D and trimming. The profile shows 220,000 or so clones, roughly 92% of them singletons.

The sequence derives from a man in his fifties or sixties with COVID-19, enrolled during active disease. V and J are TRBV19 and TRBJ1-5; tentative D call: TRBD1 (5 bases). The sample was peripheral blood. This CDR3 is CASSTTSGTRQPQHF. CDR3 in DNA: TGTGCCAGTAGTACCACATCTGGGACTCGACAGCCCCAGCATTTT.